This TCR beta chain was documented in a study of blood T cell repertoires in COVID-19. Study information: COVID-19 samples, acute and convalescent, were from the United States, Italy and Spain.

Trimming removed 3 bases at V and 9 bases at J, with 18 bases between. Germline V gives CDR1 SGHAT, CDR2 FQNNGV. The CDR3 runs 15 residues. Repertoires were generated with immunoSEQ multiplex PCR, while TCRdb's copy carries only in-frame clones and drops some. The repertoire holds tens of thousands of clones, with about 88% as singletons. Sequencing was done on a sample of peripheral blood. This clonotype was obtained from a man between 65 and 79 years old with active COVID-19. This chain connects TRBV11-2 to TRBJ2-1, with D maybe TRBD2 (6 bases). This CDR3 is CASSLAAGTSGEQFF. The CDR3 region has the DNA TGTGCCAGCAGCTTGGCGGCGGGAACATCGGGTGAGCAGTTCTTC.